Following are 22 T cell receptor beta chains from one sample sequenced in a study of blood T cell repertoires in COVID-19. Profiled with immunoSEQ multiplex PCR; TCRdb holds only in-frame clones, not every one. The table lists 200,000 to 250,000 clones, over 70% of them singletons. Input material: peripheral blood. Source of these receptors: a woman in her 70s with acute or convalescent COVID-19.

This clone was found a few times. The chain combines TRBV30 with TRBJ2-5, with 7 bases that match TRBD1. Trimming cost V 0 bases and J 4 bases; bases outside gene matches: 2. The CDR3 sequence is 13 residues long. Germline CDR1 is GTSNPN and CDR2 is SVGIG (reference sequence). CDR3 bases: TGTGCCTGGAGTGTAAAGGGGGCAGAGACCCAGTACTTC. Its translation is CAWSVKGAETQYF.

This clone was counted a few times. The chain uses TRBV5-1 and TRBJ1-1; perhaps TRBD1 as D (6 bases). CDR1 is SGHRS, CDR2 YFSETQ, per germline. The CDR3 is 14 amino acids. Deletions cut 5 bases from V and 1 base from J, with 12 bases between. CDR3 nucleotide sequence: TGCGCCAGCAGGGATGGGACATCGAACACTGAAGCTTTCTTT. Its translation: CASRDGTSNTEAFF.

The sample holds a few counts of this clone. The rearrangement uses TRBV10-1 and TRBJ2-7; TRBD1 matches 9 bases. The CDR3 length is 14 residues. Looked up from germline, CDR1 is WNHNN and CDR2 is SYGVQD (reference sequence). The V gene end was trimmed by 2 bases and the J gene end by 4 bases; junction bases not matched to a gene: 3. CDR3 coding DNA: TGCGCCAGCAGTGAGCCGGGACAGGGTTACGAGCAGTACTTC. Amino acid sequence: CASSEPGQGYEQYF.

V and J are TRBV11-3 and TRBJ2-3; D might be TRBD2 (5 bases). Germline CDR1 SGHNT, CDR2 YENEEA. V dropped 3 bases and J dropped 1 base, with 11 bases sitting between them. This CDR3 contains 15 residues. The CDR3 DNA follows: TGTGCCAGCAGCTTGCGGGCTTTGGGCACAGATACGCAGTATTTT. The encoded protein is CASSLRALGTDTQYF.

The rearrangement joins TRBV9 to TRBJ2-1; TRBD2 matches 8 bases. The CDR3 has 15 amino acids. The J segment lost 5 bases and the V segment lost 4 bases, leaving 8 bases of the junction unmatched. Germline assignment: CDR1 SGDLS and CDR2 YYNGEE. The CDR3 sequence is CASSPGGEVNNEQFF. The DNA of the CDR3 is TGTGCCAGCAGCCCCGGGGGGGAGGTGAACAATGAGCAGTTCTTC.

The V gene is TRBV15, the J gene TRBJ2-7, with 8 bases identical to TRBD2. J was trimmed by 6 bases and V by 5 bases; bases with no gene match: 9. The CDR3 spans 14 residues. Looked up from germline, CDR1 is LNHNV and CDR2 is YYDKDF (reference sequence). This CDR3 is CATSLLTGGGEQYF. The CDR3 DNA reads TGTGCCACCAGCCTGCTAACGGGGGGGGGCGAGCAGTACTTC.

CDR3 region: CASIHRGALDTQYF. CDR3 nucleotide sequence: TGTGCCAGCATTCACAGGGGAGCTCTGGATACGCAGTATTTT. The J gene is TRBJ2-3, the V gene TRBV2; 7 positions agree with TRBD1. Germline V gene lookup returns CDR1 SNHLY and CDR2 FYNNEI. Trimming removed 7 bases from V and 6 bases from J; junction bases left unmatched: 10. This CDR3 contains 14 residues.

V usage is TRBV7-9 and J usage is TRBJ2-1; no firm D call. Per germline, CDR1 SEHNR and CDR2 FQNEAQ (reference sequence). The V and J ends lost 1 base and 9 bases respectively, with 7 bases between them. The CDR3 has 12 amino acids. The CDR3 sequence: CASSLESTEQFF. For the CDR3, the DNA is TGTGCCAGCAGCTTAGAAAGCACTGAGCAGTTCTTC. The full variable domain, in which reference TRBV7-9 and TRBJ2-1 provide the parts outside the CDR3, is DTGVSQNPRHKITKRGQNVTFRCDPISEHNRLYWYRQTLGQGPEFLTYFQNEAQLEKSRLLSDRFSAERPKGSFSTLEIQRTEQGDSAMYLCASSLESTEQFFGPGTRLTVL.

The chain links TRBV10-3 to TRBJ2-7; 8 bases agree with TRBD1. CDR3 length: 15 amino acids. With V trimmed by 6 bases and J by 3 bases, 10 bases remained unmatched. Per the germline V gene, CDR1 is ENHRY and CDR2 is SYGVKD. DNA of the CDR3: TGTGCCATCAGCACCGGGACAGGAGGGGACTACGAGCAGTACTTC. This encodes CAISTGTGGDYEQYF.

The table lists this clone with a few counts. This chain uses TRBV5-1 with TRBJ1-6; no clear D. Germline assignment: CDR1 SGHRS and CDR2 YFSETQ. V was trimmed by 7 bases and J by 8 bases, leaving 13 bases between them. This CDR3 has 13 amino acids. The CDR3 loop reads CASAESNDSPLHF. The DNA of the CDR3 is TGCGCCAGCGCGGAAAGCAACGATTCACCCCTCCACTTT.

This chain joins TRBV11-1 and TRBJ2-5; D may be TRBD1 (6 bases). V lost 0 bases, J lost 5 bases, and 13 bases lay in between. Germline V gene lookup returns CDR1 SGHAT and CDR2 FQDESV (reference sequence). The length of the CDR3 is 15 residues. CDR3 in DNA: TGTGCCAGCAGCTTAGCCGGGACGCAGGGGGAGACCCAGTACTTC. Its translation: CASSLAGTQGETQYF.

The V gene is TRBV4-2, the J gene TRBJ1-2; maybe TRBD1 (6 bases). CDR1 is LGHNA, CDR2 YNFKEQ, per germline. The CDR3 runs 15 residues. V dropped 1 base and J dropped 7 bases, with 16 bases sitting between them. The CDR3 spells CASSQGRETGSGYTF. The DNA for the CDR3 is TGTGCCAGCAGCCAAGGAAGGGAAACAGGGAGTGGCTACACCTTC.

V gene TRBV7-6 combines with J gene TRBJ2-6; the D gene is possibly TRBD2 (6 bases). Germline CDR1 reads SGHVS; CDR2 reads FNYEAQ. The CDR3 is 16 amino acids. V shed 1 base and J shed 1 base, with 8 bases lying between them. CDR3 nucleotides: TGTGCCAGCAGCTTAGGCGCGGGGTCTGGGGCCAACGTCCTGACTTTC. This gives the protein CASSLGAGSGANVLTF.

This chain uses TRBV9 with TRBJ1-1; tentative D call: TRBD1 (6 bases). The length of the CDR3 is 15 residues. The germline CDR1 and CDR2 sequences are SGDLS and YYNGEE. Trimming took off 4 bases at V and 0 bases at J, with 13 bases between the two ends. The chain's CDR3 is CASSLRTELNTEAFF. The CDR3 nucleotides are TGTGCCAGCAGCTTACGGACAGAGTTGAACACTGAAGCTTTCTTT.

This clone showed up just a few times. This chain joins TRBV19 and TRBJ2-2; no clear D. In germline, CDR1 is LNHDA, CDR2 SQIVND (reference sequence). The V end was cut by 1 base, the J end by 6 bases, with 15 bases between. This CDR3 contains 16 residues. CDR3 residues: CASSIVPGRPPGELFF. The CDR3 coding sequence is TGTGCCAGTAGTATAGTACCAGGTCGTCCTCCCGGGGAGCTGTTTTTT.

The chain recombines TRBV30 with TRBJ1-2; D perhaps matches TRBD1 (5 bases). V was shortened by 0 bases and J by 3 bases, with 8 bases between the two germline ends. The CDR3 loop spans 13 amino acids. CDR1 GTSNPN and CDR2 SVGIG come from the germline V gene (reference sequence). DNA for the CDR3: TGTGCCTGGAGTGTAGGCAGGGACTATGGCTACACCTTC. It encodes CAWSVGRDYGYTF.

The chain's CDR3 is CSVHGTGGEKLFF. The CDR3 DNA is TGCAGCGTTCATGGGACAGGGGGGGAAAAACTGTTTTTT. The chain joins TRBV29-1 to TRBJ1-4, with 11 bases that match TRBD1. This CDR3 has 13 amino acids. Trimming at V came to 5 bases and at J to 8 bases, leaving 4 bases not matched to a gene. Per the germline V gene, CDR1 is SQVTM and CDR2 is ANQGSEA.

The CDR3 coding sequence is TGCGCCAGCAGCCAAGGGGGGGGGACTAGTAACATTCAGTACTTC. Translation gives CASSQGGGTSNIQYF. The V gene is TRBV4-3, the J gene TRBJ2-4, with 8 bases lining up with TRBD2. The CDR3 totals 15 residues. Trimming cost V 1 base and J 7 bases; bases outside gene matches: 6. Germline CDR1 LGHNA, CDR2 YSLEER.

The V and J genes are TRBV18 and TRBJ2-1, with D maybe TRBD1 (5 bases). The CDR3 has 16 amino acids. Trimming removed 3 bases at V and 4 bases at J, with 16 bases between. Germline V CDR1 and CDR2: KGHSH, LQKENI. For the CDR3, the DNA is TGTGCCAGCTCACCCAGGGTCGACGGAGCTTACAATGAGCAGTTCTTC. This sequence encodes CASSPRVDGAYNEQFF.

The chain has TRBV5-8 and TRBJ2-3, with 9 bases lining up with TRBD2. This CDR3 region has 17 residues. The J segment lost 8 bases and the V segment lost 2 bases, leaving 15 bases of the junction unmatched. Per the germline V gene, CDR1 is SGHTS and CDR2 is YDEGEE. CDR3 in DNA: TGTGCCAGCAGCTTACGCCTAGCGGGGACCTTCGGGGGTACGCAGTATTTT. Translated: CASSLRLAGTFGGTQYF.

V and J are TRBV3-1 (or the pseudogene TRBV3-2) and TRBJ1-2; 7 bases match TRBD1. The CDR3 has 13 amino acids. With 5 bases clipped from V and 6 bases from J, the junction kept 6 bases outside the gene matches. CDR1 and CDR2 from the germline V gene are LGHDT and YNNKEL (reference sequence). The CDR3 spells CASSDREINGYTF. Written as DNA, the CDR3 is TGTGCCAGCAGCGACAGGGAAATAAATGGCTACACCTTC.

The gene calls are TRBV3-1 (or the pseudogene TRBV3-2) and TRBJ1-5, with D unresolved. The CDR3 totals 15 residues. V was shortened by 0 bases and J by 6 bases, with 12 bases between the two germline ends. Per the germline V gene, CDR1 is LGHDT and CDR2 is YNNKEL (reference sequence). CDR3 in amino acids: CASSQDSGRPQPQHF. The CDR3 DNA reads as TGTGCCAGCAGCCAAGATAGCGGGCGCCCTCAGCCCCAGCATTTT.